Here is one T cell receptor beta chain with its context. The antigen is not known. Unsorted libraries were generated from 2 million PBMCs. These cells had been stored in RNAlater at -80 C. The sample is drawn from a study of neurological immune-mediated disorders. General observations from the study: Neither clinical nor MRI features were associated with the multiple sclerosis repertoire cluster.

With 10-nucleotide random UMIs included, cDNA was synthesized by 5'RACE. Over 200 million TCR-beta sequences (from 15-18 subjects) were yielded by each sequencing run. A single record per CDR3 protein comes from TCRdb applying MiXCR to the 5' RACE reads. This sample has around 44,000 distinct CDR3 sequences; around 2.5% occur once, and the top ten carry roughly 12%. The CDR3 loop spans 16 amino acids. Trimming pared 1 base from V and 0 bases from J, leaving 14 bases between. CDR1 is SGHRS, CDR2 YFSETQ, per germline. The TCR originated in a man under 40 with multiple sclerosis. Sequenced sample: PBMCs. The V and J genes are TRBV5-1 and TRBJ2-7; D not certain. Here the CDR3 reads CASSLIMGSSSYEQYF. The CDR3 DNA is TGCGCCAGCAGCTTGATAATGGGTTCGAGCTCCTACGAGCAGTACTTC.